These T cell receptor beta chains were read from a single sample in a study of shared clonotypes between healthy human individuals. The data were produced by immunoSEQ multiplex PCR, yet TCRdb's version contains in-frame clones alone and is incomplete. The sample carries some 2 million clones, 90% to 95% recorded once. The sample was naive CD4+ T cells sorted from blood. These receptors all come from a man younger than 30 in good health. Each CDR3 is given with its conserved first and last residue. D genes are given only for firm matches. Expanded clones are given a class, and other clones once, few, many or no size at all.

v_gene	d_gene	abundance	j_gene	CDR3aa	CDR3nt
TRBV7-2	TRBD1	once	TRBJ2-3	CASTRDRVPDTQYF	TGTGCCAGCACCCGGGACAGGGTGCCAGATACGCAGTATTTT
TRBV7-2	-	-	TRBJ2-3	CASSLATGFSTDTQYF	TGTGCCAGCAGCTTAGCCACAGGATTTAGCACAGATACGCAGTATTTT
TRBV6-5	-	-	TRBJ1-3	CASSYSMTGGNTIYF	TGTGCCAGCAGTTACTCCATGACAGGTGGAAACACCATATATTTT
TRBV9	-	-	TRBJ1-3	CASSVGPGQESWNTIYF	TGTGCCAGCAGCGTAGGTCCAGGACAAGAAAGTTGGAACACCATATATTTT
TRBV7-9	-	-	TRBJ1-3	CASSSTLSGNTIYF	TGTGCCAGCAGCTCGACGCTTTCTGGAAACACCATATATTTT
TRBV5-6	-	-	TRBJ2-5	CASSLDIRYQETQYF	TGTGCCAGCAGCCTAGACATCCGGTACCAAGAGACCCAGTACTTC
TRBV5-1	-	-	TRBJ2-7	CASGHDAGTRIF	TGCGCCAGCGGACATGATGCCGGGACAAGGATCTTC
TRBV19	-	once	TRBJ2-7	CASSTGIREQYF	TGTGCCAGTAGTACAGGGATCCGCGAGCAGTACTTC
TRBV9	-	-	TRBJ2-1	CASSTGHPYNEQFF	TGTGCCAGCAGCACCGGACACCCCTACAATGAGCAGTTCTTC
TRBV7-9	-	-	TRBJ1-3	CASSLALPAGNTIYF	TGTGCCAGCAGCTTAGCTCTTCCGGCGGGAAACACCATATATTTT
TRBV7-8	-	-	TRBJ1-4	CASSLGRGEKLFF	TGTGCCAGCAGCTTAGGAAGGGGTGAAAAACTGTTTTTT
TRBV11-2	TRBD1	-	TRBJ2-7	CASSLETGDSYEQYF	TGTGCCAGCAGCTTAGAGACAGGGGATTCCTACGAGCAGTACTTC
TRBV11-3	-	-	TRBJ2-3	CASSLGASDTDTQYF	TGTGCCAGCAGCTTAGGCGCTAGCGACACAGATACGCAGTATTTT
TRBV12-2	-	-	TRBJ2-3	CASRLARGTMDTQYF	TGTGCAAGTCGCTTAGCCCGGGGGACTATGGATACGCAGTATTTT
TRBV29-1	TRBD2	once	TRBJ2-1	CSVKPGLAGGEQFF	TGCAGCGTGAAACCGGGACTAGCGGGAGGTGAGCAGTTCTTC
TRBV2	-	-	TRBJ1-1	CASSETGSGEAFF	TGTGCCAGCAGTGAAACGGGGAGCGGTGAAGCTTTCTTT
TRBV2	TRBD1	-	TRBJ2-7	CASSANRGSYEQYF	TGTGCCAGCAGTGCGAACAGGGGGTCCTACGAGCAGTACTTC
TRBV7-2	TRBD1	-	TRBJ1-5	CASSLPGTGFQPQHF	TGTGCCAGCAGCTTACCCGGGACAGGGTTTCAGCCCCAGCATTTT
TRBV6-1	-	-	TRBJ1-3	CASSEGGWTGNTIYF	TGTGCCAGCAGCGAGGGAGGGTGGACTGGAAACACCATATATTTT
TRBV4-1	TRBD1	-	TRBJ1-3	CASSQEGTGAGNTIYF	TGCGCCAGCAGCCAAGAGGGGACAGGGGCTGGAAACACCATATATTTT
TRBV27	-	-	TRBJ1-2	CASRSPGKYGYTF	TGTGCCAGCAGGTCTCCGGGTAAATATGGCTACACCTTC
TRBV5-1	TRBD1	-	TRBJ2-5	CASGAQGAPETQYF	TGCGCCAGCGGTGCACAGGGGGCGCCGGAGACCCAGTACTTC
TRBV18	-	-	TRBJ2-3	CASSPAEAWDTQYF	TGTGCCAGCTCACCGGCGGAAGCCTGGGATACGCAGTATTTT
TRBV25-1	TRBD1	-	TRBJ2-4	CASSEGQTAKNIQYF	TGTGCCAGCAGTGAGGGACAGACGGCCAAAAACATTCAGTACTTC
TRBV6-5	-	-	TRBJ1-6	CASRPTEGRNSPLHF	TGTGCCAGCAGACCGACCGAGGGGAGGAATTCACCCCTCCACTTT
TRBV9	-	few	TRBJ2-5	CASSAQETQYF	TGTGCCAGCAGCGCACAAGAGACCCAGTACTTC